This entry describes one T cell receptor (beta chain). Antigen: not known. The germline V gene encodes CDR1 SGHRS and CDR2 YFSETQ. There are 16 residues in the CDR3. V trimming: 5 bases; J trimming: 5 bases; junction bases outside the gene matches: 10. Clones were sequenced by immunoSEQ multiplex PCR, and TCRdb holds only the in-frame ones, with some missing. The table records 5,500 to 6,500 clones, about 70% of them present only once. The data derive from a study of immune evolution from preneoplasia to lung adenocarcinoma. H&E slides confirmed each diagnosis, reviewed by two pathologists independently. General study results and limits: Clonality was highest in normal lung, lower in later-stage lesions apparently. Normal lung had the highest top T cell clone frequencies.

The sample comprised FFPE adjacent normal lung tissue. The J gene is TRBJ2-5, the V gene TRBV5-1; 12 bases are shared with TRBD1. This TCR derives from a donor aged 70 or over with lung adenocarcinoma. The CDR3 DNA reads as TGCGCCAGCAGTGACCGGGACAGGGGGCGCAAGGAGACCCAGTACTTC. Protein product: CASSDRDRGRKETQYF.